This record concerns one T cell receptor beta chain sequence. Its specificity is not known. These data come from a study of shared clonotypes between healthy human individuals. Study information: Two female and a few male donors aged 18 to 49 were enrolled.

Germline lookup yields CDR1 KGHSH and CDR2 LQKENI. The CDR3 spans 16 residues. The V end was cut by 1 base, the J end by 1 base, with 13 bases between. Broader study findings: Naive subsets, compared against memory subsets, generally had larger estimated richness values. The generation probabilities recorded for non-shared clonotypes fell below those of clonotypes shared by all four donors.

The authors' processing: ImmunoSEQ sequences covered only the junction and lacked quality scores; filtering therefore differed. The protocol was immunoSEQ multiplex PCR, while the TCRdb copy is restricted to in-frame clones and leaves out a portion. V, J and clone size are those of that table, while D and trimming were read from the DNA. This sample has approximately 2.5 million clones; 90% to 95% occur once, and the top ten carry 0.36%. The sequence was obtained from a young man in good health. Some clones in this sample may be carry-over from other donors' samples. Sequencing used naive CD4+ T cells from PBMCs. The subset: CD45RA+ positively selected. The J gene is TRBJ2-5, the V gene TRBV18; D remains ambiguous. The CDR3 region has the DNA TGTGCCAGCTCACCACTGAAAGGATCTATCCAAGAGACCCAGTACTTC. Its protein is CASSPLKGSIQETQYF.